This T cell receptor beta chain was sequenced in a study of cytomegalovirus exposure and HLA in healthy donors. Study-wide points: According to the study, roughly 160 TCR beta chains were cytomegalovirus-associated. In a later analysis, a missense DCLRE1C variant was linked to TCR beta V- and J-gene trimming. There were several of the most significant clusters that appeared linked to common viral pathogens in a later analysis. Specificity of a few CMV-associated chains for CMV antigens was verified in vitro.

As regards this clone: Its antigen is not identified.

The primer mix had 60 Vbeta and 13 Jbeta primers. Libraries were prepared by immunoSEQ multiplex PCR; TCRdb keeps only in-frame clonotypes and omits some of them. The profile shows about 180,000 clones, around 80% of them singletons. V gave up 2 bases and J gave up 1 base, with 18 bases separating them. The length of the CDR3 is 17 residues. Germline V gives CDR1 SGHDT, CDR2 YYEEEE. Sequencing used PBMCs. The sequence was obtained from a woman aged 50 to 65 in good health and CMV-seronegative. The J gene is TRBJ1-1, the V gene TRBV5-6; D perhaps matches TRBD1 (5 bases). Here the CDR3 DNA reads TGTGCCAGCAGCTTCTACAGCACCAGGGTGAAGAACACTGAAGCTTTCTTT. Protein sequence: CASSFYSTRVKNTEAFF.